This TCR beta chain was sequenced during a study of blood T cell repertoires in COVID-19. Study in general: The United States, Italy and Spain were the sources of the acute and convalescent COVID-19 samples.

This CDR3 is 13 amino acids long. Between the trimmed V and J ends, which lost 2 bases and 5 bases, there was a span of 10 bases. CDR1 and CDR2 from the germline V gene are SGHKS and YYEKEE (reference sequence). Profiled with immunoSEQ multiplex PCR; TCRdb holds only in-frame clones, not every one. The sample lists about 110,000 clones, 70% to 85% seen once, with 1.8% in the top ten. The chain employs TRBV5-5 and TRBJ2-5; the D gene is possibly TRBD1 (6 bases). This clonotype was sampled from a woman in her thirties or forties with acute or convalescent COVID-19. Source material: peripheral blood. This CDR3 reads CASSLGQSETQYF. The CDR3 region has the DNA TGTGCCAGCAGCTTAGGACAGTCGGAGACCCAGTACTTC. Full variable domain (outside the CDR3, taken from reference TRBV5-5 and TRBJ2-5): DAGVTQSPTHLIKTRGQQVTLRCSPISGHKSVSWYQQVLGQGPQFIFQYYEKEERGRGNFPDRFSARQFPNYSSELNVNALLLGDSALYLCASSLGQSETQYFGPGTRLLVL.